This T cell receptor beta chain derives from a study of shared clonotypes between healthy human individuals. In the study overall: Donor composition was a couple of women and three men, aged 18 to 49.

The length of the CDR3 is 14 residues. CDR1 is LNHNV, CDR2 YYDKDF, per germline (reference sequence). The germline V and J ends were trimmed by 0 bases and 6 bases, with 12 bases remaining between them. Donors comprised healthy HIV-negative adults lacking recent acute infections or vaccinations. Regarding the study as a whole: A limitation of the genetic and exposure-history diversity represented arose from few donors.

As regards this clone: Antigen specificity is unknown.

Sequenced by immunoSEQ multiplex PCR; TCRdb stores in-frame clones only, minus some. The sample contains approximately 1,500,000 clones, about 96% of which appear only once. The sequence came from a man aged 25 to 40 in good health. Sample: naive CD4+ T cells sorted from blood. Subset specified: CD45RA+ positively selected. The V call is TRBV15, the J call TRBJ2-7; D is perhaps TRBD2 (5 bases). The CDR3 reads CATSRDLREGEQYF. CDR3 coding DNA: TGTGCCACCAGCAGAGATTTGAGGGAAGGCGAGCAGTACTTC.